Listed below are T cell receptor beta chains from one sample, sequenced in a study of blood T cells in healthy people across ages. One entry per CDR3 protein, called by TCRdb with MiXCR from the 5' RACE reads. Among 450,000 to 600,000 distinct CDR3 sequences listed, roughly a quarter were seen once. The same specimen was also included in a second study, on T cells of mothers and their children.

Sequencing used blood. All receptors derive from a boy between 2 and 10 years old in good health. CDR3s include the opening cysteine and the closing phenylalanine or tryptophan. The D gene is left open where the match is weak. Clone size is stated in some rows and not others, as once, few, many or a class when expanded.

CASSLTASGSYEQYF	TGTGCCAGCAGTTTGACGGCTAGCGGATCCTACGAGCAGTACTTC	.	TRBV28	TRBJ2-7	TRBD2
CASSYRLTSYEQYF	TGTGCCAGCAGTTACCGGCTAACCTCCTACGAGCAGTACTTC	few	TRBV6-5	TRBJ2-7	.
CASSQGARAYNEQFF	TGTGCCAGCAGCCAAGGCGCGAGGGCCTACAATGAGCAGTTCTTC	few	TRBV3-1	TRBJ2-1	.
CASISSTDTQYF	TGTGCCAGCATTAGCTCCACAGATACGCAGTATTTT	.	TRBV2	TRBJ2-3	.
CASKDSHTDTQYF	TGTGCCAGCAAGGACAGCCACACAGATACGCAGTATTTT	.	TRBV6-2/TRBV6-3	TRBJ2-3	.
CSGISGTSGTRTQYF	TGCAGCGGTATCTCCGGGACTAGCGGGACCAGGACCCAGTACTTC	.	TRBV29-1	TRBJ2-5	TRBD2
CATSAAVNTEAFF	TGTGCCACCAGCGCCGCTGTTAACACTGAAGCTTTCTTT	.	TRBV15	TRBJ1-1	.
CASSLQGQGVGNEQFF	TGTGCCAGCAGTTTACAGGGGCAGGGGGTTGGCAATGAGCAGTTCTTC	.	TRBV28	TRBJ2-1	TRBD1
CASSPSPSATDTQYF	TGTGCCAGCAGCCCCTCCCCTAGCGCCACAGATACGCAGTATTTT	.	TRBV7-9	TRBJ2-3	.
CASAGRTTGYEQYF	TGTGCCAGCGCGGGACGGACCACAGGCTACGAGCAGTACTTC	few	TRBV6-1	TRBJ2-7	.
CASSLTPDQGSSYEQYF	TGTGCCAGCAGTTTGACTCCTGACCAGGGCTCCTCCTACGAGCAGTACTTC	.	TRBV5-5	TRBJ2-7	.
CASRPYDGTAYEQYF	TGCGCCAGCAGGCCTTATGACGGGACAGCCTACGAGCAGTACTTC	.	TRBV5-1	TRBJ2-7	TRBD1
CASSSSGSEAFF	TGTGCCAGCAGTTCTTCCGGATCTGAAGCTTTCTTT	.	TRBV6-6	TRBJ1-1	.
CASSRGGAEQFF	TGCGCCAGCAGTCGTGGGGGAGCTGAGCAGTTCTTC	few	TRBV10-1	TRBJ2-1	.
CATEKGLAGAEQYF	TGTGCCACCGAAAAGGGACTAGCGGGAGCCGAGCAGTACTTC	few	TRBV10-3	TRBJ2-7	TRBD2
CASGDPKFWQQENTEAFF	TGTGCCAGTGGCGACCCCAAATTTTGGCAGCAGGAGAACACTGAAGCTTTCTTT	few	TRBV19	TRBJ1-1	.
CASPGGSEDTQYF	TGTGCCAGCCCAGGGGGGTCGGAAGATACGCAGTATTTT	.	TRBV6-1	TRBJ2-3	.
CASSRDPLKNYGYTF	TGCGCCAGCAGCCGGGACCCACTTAAGAACTATGGCTACACCTTC	.	TRBV5-1	TRBJ1-2	.
CSVHTGSGANVLTF	TGCAGCGTCCACACAGGGTCCGGGGCCAACGTCCTGACTTTC	.	TRBV29-1	TRBJ2-6	.
CASSYRVARDTQYF	TGTGCCAGCAGTTACCGGGTAGCTCGGGATACGCAGTATTTT	few	TRBV6-2/TRBV6-3	TRBJ2-3	.
CASSLVTGEWYEQYF	TGTGCCAGCAGCTTAGTAACAGGGGAGTGGTACGAGCAGTACTTC	.	TRBV7-2	TRBJ2-7	TRBD1
CASSLTSRSYEQYF	TGTGCCAGCAGTTTAACTAGCAGGTCCTACGAGCAGTACTTC	few	TRBV27	TRBJ2-7	.
CASSRDGSTNEKLFF	TGTGCCAGCAGTCGGGACGGCTCAACTAATGAAAAACTGTTTTTT	few	TRBV7-9	TRBJ1-4	.
CASSVPLSYEQYF	TGTGCCAGCAGTGTACCCCTCTCCTACGAGCAGTACTTC	few	TRBV2	TRBJ2-7	.
CSAKRYGGGQETQYF	TGCAGTGCCAAACGCTATGGCGGGGGGCAAGAGACCCAGTACTTC	.	TRBV20-1	TRBJ2-5	TRBD2
CTSSQEQGSNTEAFF	TGTACCAGCTCCCAAGAACAGGGTTCGAACACTGAAGCTTTCTTT	.	TRBV18	TRBJ1-1	.
CASSKTGSYGYTF	TGTGCCAGCAGTAAGACAGGGTCGTATGGCTACACCTTC	many	TRBV25-1	TRBJ1-2	TRBD1
CASSLETKGPTNYGYTF	TGTGCCAGCAGCCTCGAAACAAAAGGACCTACTAACTATGGCTACACCTTC	.	TRBV3-1	TRBJ1-2	.
CASSQAGRAEETQYF	TGTGCCAGCAGCCAAGCCGGGAGGGCCGAGGAGACCCAGTACTTC	.	TRBV3-1	TRBJ2-5	TRBD2
CAWGHGLAGRNEQFF	TGTGCCTGGGGCCACGGACTAGCGGGAAGGAATGAGCAGTTCTTC	.	TRBV30	TRBJ2-1	TRBD2